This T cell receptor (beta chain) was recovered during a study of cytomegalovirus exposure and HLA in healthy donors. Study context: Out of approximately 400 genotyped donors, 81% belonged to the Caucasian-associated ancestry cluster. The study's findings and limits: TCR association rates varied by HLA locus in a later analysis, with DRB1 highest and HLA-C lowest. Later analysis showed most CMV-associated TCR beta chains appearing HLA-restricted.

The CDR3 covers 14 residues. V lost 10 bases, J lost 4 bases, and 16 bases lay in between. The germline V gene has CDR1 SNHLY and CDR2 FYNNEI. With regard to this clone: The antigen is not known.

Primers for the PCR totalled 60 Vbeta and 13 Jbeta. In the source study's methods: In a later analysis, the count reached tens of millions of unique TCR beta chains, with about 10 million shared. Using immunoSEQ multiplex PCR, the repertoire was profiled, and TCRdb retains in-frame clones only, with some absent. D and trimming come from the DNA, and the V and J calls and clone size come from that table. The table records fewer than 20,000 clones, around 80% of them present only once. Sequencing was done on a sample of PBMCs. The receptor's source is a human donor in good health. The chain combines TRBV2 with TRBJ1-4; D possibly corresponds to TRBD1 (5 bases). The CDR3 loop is CATSWGGDNEKLFF. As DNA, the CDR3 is TGTGCCACTTCCTGGGGGGGGGATAATGAAAAACTGTTTTTT.